This TCR beta chain was identified in a study of post-analysis software for immune sequencing data. As for the study in general: The disease courses spanned relapsing-remitting, secondary progressive and progressive-relapsing forms of multiple sclerosis. Study results and caveats: A handful of TRBV segments were significantly more frequent in patients than in controls. TRBV5-6, TRBV5-1 and TRBV20-1 were among these segments. The study found significantly lower normalized Chao1 diversity in multiple sclerosis patients than in controls.

On this clonotype itself: The antigen remains undetermined.

With 5 bases clipped from V and 4 bases from J, the junction kept 10 bases outside the gene matches. This CDR3 comprises 16 residues. Germline V gene lookup returns CDR1 SGHTA and CDR2 FQGNSA. The TCR beta cDNA libraries contained unique molecular identifiers. There were roughly 0.95 to 10 million T cells, and about half a million cDNA molecules came from them. A single record per CDR3 protein comes from TCRdb applying MiXCR to the PCR reads. The sample records around 710,000 distinct CDR3 sequences, roughly 50% being singletons. V is TRBV7-2 and J is TRBJ2-7; 11 bases line up with TRBD1. The specimen sequenced was blood. The sequence was collected from a girl aged 5-17 years with multiple sclerosis. The CDR3, as DNA: TGTGCCAGCAGCCCTCGGACAGGGGGCATCCTGTACGAGCAGTACTTC. Translation: CASSPRTGGILYEQYF.